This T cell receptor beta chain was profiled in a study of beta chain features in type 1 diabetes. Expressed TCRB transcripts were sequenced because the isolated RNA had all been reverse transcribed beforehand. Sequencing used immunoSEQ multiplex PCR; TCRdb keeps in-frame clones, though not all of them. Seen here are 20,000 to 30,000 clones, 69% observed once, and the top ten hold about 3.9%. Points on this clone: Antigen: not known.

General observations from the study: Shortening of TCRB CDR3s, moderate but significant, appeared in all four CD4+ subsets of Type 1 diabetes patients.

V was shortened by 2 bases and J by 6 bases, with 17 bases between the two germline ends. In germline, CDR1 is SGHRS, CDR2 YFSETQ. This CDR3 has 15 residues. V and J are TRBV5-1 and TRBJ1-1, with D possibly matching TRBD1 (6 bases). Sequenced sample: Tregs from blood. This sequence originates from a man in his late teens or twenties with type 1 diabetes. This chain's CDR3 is CASSFSTGNPSEAFF. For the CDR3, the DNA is TGCGCCAGCAGCTTCTCTACAGGGAATCCCTCTGAAGCTTTCTTT.